This T cell receptor (beta chain) was captured in a study of blood T cell repertoires in COVID-19 (dated by TCRdb to the early 2020s). Study-wide context: The collaborator samples originated in the United States, Italy and Spain and spanned the acute and convalescent phases of COVID-19. The prospective study material was composed of cDNA or gDNA derived from T cells, B-cell-depleted T cells, or PBMCs. The dataset comprised deeply sampled blood TCRbeta repertoires from subjects exposed to, actively infected with, or recovered from COVID-19. The repertoires were released in a freely available public database intended as a resource for research on the immune response to SARS-CoV-2. Samples came from the ongoing ImmuneRACE study (first 160 participants) plus 1,254 subjects from 6 global collaborators. The sample metadata nearly always contained a de-identified subject ID, COVID-19 status, age in years and sex. HLA class I and class II types, where available, came from metadata supplied by the sample provider rather than from assay-based typing.

The collaborating institutions used their own protocols to collect whole blood in K2EDTA tubes. Collaborator samples were shipped for TCRbeta analysis as frozen whole blood, isolated PBMCs, or DNA extracted from either sample type. Here is what the overall study found, with its caveats: The amount of clinical and demographic metadata varied by source and participant and was provided uncurated.

Reading from cysteine to phenylalanine, the CDR3 counts 14 amino acids. The retained sequence is limited to the CDR3, 42 bases, with the frame set at the first base. Taken from the germline V gene, the CDR1 and CDR2 loops are SGHNT and YENEEA. From V the trimming removes 5 bases and from J it removes 5 bases, while the gene matches leave 5 bases of the junction unaccounted for. The immunoSEQ Assay, a bias-controlled multiplex PCR, was used to amplify TCRbeta CDR3 regions from genomic DNA. The study's processing was this. Within the assay, amplification of reference gene primers was used to estimate how many nucleated cells each sample contained. To quantify the absolute abundance of each unique TCRbeta CDR3 rearrangement, sequence reads were collapsed and filtered. For each sample, productive Simpson clonality was calculated as the square root of Simpson's diversity index over productive rearrangements. TCRdb provides this immuneACCESS table in a form limited to in-frame rearrangements. Some clones are lacking; in checked studies, under half of them reflect an unresolved V gene, and why the rest are absent is not known. V, J and clone size reflect that table, while D and trimming were determined from the DNA. In all, the sample holds 200,000 to 250,000 clones, and roughly 84% of those were seen once. In total, the top ten clones hold 3.6% of the sample.

Comments on this clone: What this receptor recognizes is not known. No base quality information exists; no much larger clone differs at one position.

The TCR comes from a woman of 80 years or more with acute or convalescent COVID-19. The receptor chain draws on TRBV11-3 and TRBJ2-1, with 8 bases matching TRBD1. Sequenced input: peripheral blood. The CDR3 here reads CASSPEDRDNEQFF. In nucleotide form, the sequence is TGTGCCAGCAGCCCAGAGGACAGGGACAATGAGCAGTTCTTC.